These 21 T cell receptor beta chains came from one sample sequenced in a study of blood T cell repertoires in COVID-19. Profiled with immunoSEQ multiplex PCR; TCRdb holds only in-frame clones, not every one. The sample records about 250,000 clones, approximately 85% being singletons. The sequencing input was peripheral blood. These receptors were collected from a human donor with COVID-19, enrolled during active disease. The donor label of this sample is uncertain.

This clone showed up just a few times. The chain joins TRBV30 to TRBJ1-1; D not certain. CDR3 size: 13 residues. The germline V and J ends were trimmed by 4 bases and 7 bases, with 16 bases remaining between them. Germline V CDR1 and CDR2: GTSNPN, SVGIG (reference sequence). This CDR3 reads CAWIPAGRVEAFF. CDR3 nucleotides: TGTGCCTGGATCCCCGCCGGGAGGGTTGAAGCTTTCTTT.

The CDR3 DNA reads TGTGCCAGCACTAAAGGACAGGGATACAATGAGCAGTTCTTC. Translated: CASTKGQGYNEQFF. The genes are TRBV6-5 and TRBJ2-1, with 8 bases lining up with TRBD1. J lost 4 bases, V lost 7 bases, and 6 bases had no gene match. The CDR3 covers 14 residues. The germline CDR1 and CDR2 sequences are MNHEY and SVGAGI.

This sequence joins TRBV12-5 and TRBJ2-3; perhaps TRBD1 as D (5 bases). This CDR3 is built from 13 residues. Germline assignment: CDR1 LGHNT and CDR2 FRNRAP. Trimming left V 7 bases short and J 3 bases short, with 11 bases between. Written as DNA, the CDR3 is TGTGCTAGTGTAGCCTCAGGGACAGATACGCAGTATTTT. Protein product: CASVASGTDTQYF.

The table lists this clone with a few counts. The V gene is TRBV20-1, the J gene TRBJ1-2; no reliable D call. The V and J ends lost 3 bases and 8 bases respectively, with 16 bases between them. Germline assignment: CDR1 DFQATT and CDR2 SNEGSKA (reference sequence). This CDR3 has 13 residues. The CDR3 DNA follows: TGCAGTGCTAGTTATCGGCAGATGGAGGGCTACACCTTC. It codes for CSASYRQMEGYTF.

The sample holds a few counts of this clone. The chain couples TRBV28 to TRBJ1-1, with a weak D call TRBD1 (5 bases). CDR3 length equals 11 residues. V was shortened by 7 bases and J by 4 bases, with 7 bases between the two germline ends. Germline CDR1 is MDHEN and CDR2 is SYDVKM. The CDR3 region has the DNA TGTGCCAGCAAGACAGCCACTGAAGCTTTCTTT. This gives the protein CASKTATEAFF.

The gene calls are TRBV7-3 and TRBJ1-1, with D possibly being TRBD1 (5 bases). V shed 0 bases and J shed 4 bases, with 12 bases lying between them. The CDR3 consists of 15 residues. Germline V CDR1 and CDR2: SGHTA, FQGTGA. The CDR3 region is CASSLTGGPSTEAFF. CDR3 DNA: TGTGCCAGCAGCTTAACCGGGGGACCGAGCACTGAAGCTTTCTTT.

About this clone: One junction end does not reproduce the germline sequence, and a read error may be involved. The CDR3 nucleotides read TGTGCCAGCAGTTTGGATGTTGGGACTAGGAGGGTCTTC. As protein: CASSLDVGTRRVF. The rearrangement links TRBV12-3 or TRBV12-4 to TRBJ2-1; 8 bases are a match to TRBD2. The CDR3 runs 13 residues.

V is TRBV6-4 and J is TRBJ1-4; possibly TRBD1 for D (6 bases). CDR1 and CDR2 from the germline V gene are MRHNA and SNTAGT. Trimming stripped 6 bases from V and 3 bases from J, with 14 bases between. There are 15 residues in the CDR3. The CDR3 coding sequence is TGTGCCAGCAGCCCCACGGGGGGCTCTAATGAAAAACTGTTTTTT. This encodes CASSPTGGSNEKLFF.

This chain's CDR3 is CASSWTGGPQNTDTQYF. As DNA, the CDR3 is TGTGCCAGCAGCTGGACAGGGGGGCCACAGAACACAGATACGCAGTATTTT. The chain combines TRBV9 with TRBJ2-3, with TRBD1 identical over 10 bases. V trimming: 4 bases; J trimming: 2 bases; junction bases outside the gene matches: 10. Germline V gives CDR1 SGDLS, CDR2 YYNGEE. The CDR3 length is 17 residues. Drawing the rest from reference TRBV9 and TRBJ2-3, the complete variable domain is DSGVTQTPKHLITATGQRVTLRCSPRSGDLSVYWYQQSLDQGLQFLIQYYNGEERAKGNILERFSAQQFPDLHSELNLSSLELGDSALYFCASSWTGGPQNTDTQYFGPGTRLTVL.

The chain combines TRBV3-1 (or the pseudogene TRBV3-2) with TRBJ2-7, with a possible D match to TRBD1 (5 bases). The ends were cut back, 0 bases at V and 3 bases at J, with 12 bases in the middle. Germline V CDR1 and CDR2: LGHDT, YNNKEL (reference sequence). The CDR3 consists of 15 residues. CDR3 bases: TGTGCCAGCAGCCAAGATAGGGGCTACTTCTACGAGCAGTACTTC. It specifies CASSQDRGYFYEQYF.

This chain connects TRBV4-3 to TRBJ1-6; D is uncertain. This CDR3 comprises 13 residues. The V gene lost 1 base and the J gene lost 10 bases, with 8 bases spanning the gap. CDR1 is LGHNA and CDR2 is YSLEER in the germline V gene. The CDR3 DNA reads TGCGCCAGCAGCCAAGCCAGGCAGTCACCCCTCCACTTT. Its translation is CASSQARQSPLHF.

The genes are TRBV9 and TRBJ1-4; perhaps TRBD1 as D (5 bases). There are 17 residues in the CDR3. CDR1 and CDR2 (germline): SGDLS, YYNGEE. Deletions cut 0 bases from V and 0 bases from J, with 12 bases between. The CDR3 DNA is TGTGCCAGCAGCGTAGTAGGGGCAGGCGCAACTAATGAAAAACTGTTTTTT. As protein: CASSVVGAGATNEKLFF.

The J gene is TRBJ2-7, the V gene TRBV7-9; D is unclear. Germline V gene sequence: CDR1 SEHNR, CDR2 FQNEAQ (reference sequence). The CDR3 covers 14 residues. V lost 4 bases and J lost 0, with 10 bases in between. CDR3 loop: CASSSEVYSYEQYF. The CDR3 nucleotides read TGTGCCAGCAGCTCCGAGGTTTACTCCTACGAGCAGTACTTC.

The chain combines TRBV6-2 or TRBV6-3 with TRBJ1-5; TRBD1 aligns across 9 bases. J was trimmed by 6 bases and V by 4 bases; bases with no gene match: 7. The CDR3 sequence is 15 residues long. From germline, CDR1 is MNHEY and CDR2 SVGEGT. The DNA for the CDR3 is TGTGCCAGCAGTTTGACAGGGGGAGGGGGTCAGCCCCAGCATTTT. This codes for CASSLTGGGGQPQHF.

The V call is TRBV19, the J call TRBJ2-1; 8 positions agree with TRBD2. The CDR3 is 16 residues long. Germline loops: CDR1 LNHDA, CDR2 SQIVND (reference sequence). Trimming took 4 bases from V and 2 from J; bases not matched to a gene: 7. The CDR3 sequence is CASSRLAGMTYNEQFF. For the CDR3, the DNA is TGTGCCAGTAGTAGGCTAGCGGGTATGACCTACAATGAGCAGTTCTTC.

This clone was seen a single time. The chain carries TRBV9 and TRBJ2-3; D call uncertain. CDR1 and CDR2 from the germline V gene are SGDLS and YYNGEE. This CDR3 has 14 residues. V was trimmed by 0 bases and J by 5 bases, leaving 10 bases between them. Written as DNA, the CDR3 is TGTGCCAGCAGCGTAGGAACTATCGGAGATACGCAGTATTTT. It codes for CASSVGTIGDTQYF.

The chain couples TRBV5-1 to TRBJ2-1; weak D call: TRBD1 (5 bases). CDR1 SGHRS and CDR2 YFSETQ come from the germline V gene. This CDR3 contains 13 residues. Trimming stripped 2 bases from V and 7 bases from J, with 10 bases between. CDR3 nucleotide sequence: TGCGCCAGCAGCTTACAGACAGTTAATGAGCAGTTCTTC. Translation: CASSLQTVNEQFF.

The chain has TRBV6-1 and TRBJ1-2, with D maybe TRBD1 (5 bases). Trimming pared 4 bases from V and 1 base from J, leaving 16 bases between. The germline gives CDR1 MNHNS, CDR2 SASEGT. This CDR3 is built from 16 residues. CDR3 sequence (DNA): TGTGCCAGCAGTGGGGAGGGTCGTGGGGGTAACTATGGCTACACCTTC. It translates to CASSGEGRGGNYGYTF.

V is TRBV5-8 and J is TRBJ2-4; TRBD1 aligns across 7 bases. Germline V gene data show CDR1 as SGHTS and CDR2 as YDEGEE. This CDR3 is 16 amino acids long. V was pared by 0 bases and J by 3 bases, with 6 bases of the junction left unmatched. CDR3: CASSLGTGGSKNIQYF. CDR3 in DNA: TGTGCCAGCAGCTTGGGGACAGGTGGGAGCAAAAACATTCAGTACTTC.

This clone appeared a few times. This CDR3 is CATGTGSYNEQFF. Here the CDR3 DNA reads TGTGCCACCGGGACAGGGTCCTACAATGAGCAGTTCTTC. This chain uses TRBV24-1 with TRBJ2-1, with TRBD1 matching 9 bases. V shed 9 bases and J 1 base; nucleotides not matched to a gene: 0. The CDR3 runs to 13 residues. Germline CDR1 and CDR2: KGHDR and SFDVKD.

A few counts support this clone. The CDR3 DNA follows: TGTGCCAGCAGCTTAGAAGGGAGACCCTACAATGAGCAGTTCTTC. The encoded protein is CASSLEGRPYNEQFF. V usage is TRBV7-2 and J usage is TRBJ2-1, with D perhaps TRBD2 (5 bases). With 1 base removed from V and 2 bases from J, the gap between germline ends came to 9 bases. From germline, CDR1 is SGHTA and CDR2 FQGNSA. This CDR3 contains 15 residues.